This T cell receptor (beta chain) appears in the sequencing data of a study of shared clonotypes between healthy human individuals (dated by TCRdb to 2020 to 2022). Regarding the complete study: A few men and a couple of women, aged 18 to 49 years, made up the cohort. For each donor, three plates each were used for CD4 naive and CD4 memory, two plates were used for CD8 naive, and one plate was used for CD8 memory. To estimate repertoire size and how much clonotype sharing occurs between individuals, the study deeply sequenced the blood TCR repertoires of about five healthy adults. Different laboratories and diverse techniques were used to prepare libraries and sequence TCR repertoires, to increase sequencing depth and limit assay-specific biases. Between about 0.9 and 8.9 billion PBMCs per donor were obtained by leukapheresis. Points the paper makes about the study in general: Pairwise subsampling indicated that sequencing depth was expected to affect the degree of clonotype sharing among donors. Sampling was limited to blood, and TCR repertoires in tissue likely differ from TCR repertoires in blood. Larger estimated clonotype richness was generally found for naive subsets than for memory subsets. Because the study included a small number of donors, the genetic and exposure-history diversity represented was limited. Higher generation probabilities were observed for clonotypes shared by all four sorted-subset donors than for non-shared clonotypes. Incomplete sequencing was indicated by rarefaction of sorted-subset datasets, despite the large sequencing depth. Across a few donors, 4.5% to 6.5% of naive CD4, roughly 3.8% of naive CD8, 2% to 2.5% of memory CD4, and under 0.45% of memory CD8 clonotypes were shared.

For the CD8 naive samples, CD45RO-negative cells were positively selected for CCR7, yielding a CD45RA+CCR7+ population from which TemRA cells were excluded. The donors were healthy, HIV-negative adults who had no recently reported acute infections or vaccinations. Only Caucasian adults living in Nashville, Tennessee, USA were represented among the donors. Blood was obtained by leukapheresis, after which PBMCs were separated by Ficoll-Histopaque density gradient centrifugation and cryopreserved in liquid nitrogen vapor phase. Analytical flow cytometry was used to check the purity and quantity of every magnetically sorted T cell population. Each sorted fraction had its genomic DNA isolated and then quantified by UV absorbance on a Nanodrop 2000c. As for this clone: Its antigen remains undetermined. Per-nucleotide qualities are absent, and no much larger clonotype sits a single base away. The same CDR3 arises from other DNA sequences in this sample as well.

Using the deep immunoSEQ assay, TCR CDR3 regions were amplified from genomic DNA by multiplex PCR. For each cell subset, the extracted genomic DNA was distributed evenly across all wells of several immunoSEQ 96-well plates, and each plate served as one replicate. Each replicate PCR for sorted subsets received approximately 200 ng genomic DNA, equal to about 30,000 T cell genomes. The purified libraries were quantified using a Qubit 3.0 fluorometer, sized with a Bioanalyzer 2100, and then quantified again using the KAPA Library Quantification kit. Every immunoSEQ 96-well plate was sequenced on a dedicated single-read 150-cycle Illumina NextSeq 550 flow cell. As for the original processing: Because the immunoSEQ output held only junctional sequences and lacked quality scores, the filtering could not match the filtering applied to full-length reads. To assign V/J genes and CDR3, sequences were annotated against IMGT germline references using PyIR, a Python wrapper for IgBLAST v1.9. Reads were filtered out if the reads had weak V/J assignments (E-value above 1e-6), no CDR3, stop codons, out-of-frame junctions, or ambiguous translated residues. V3J clonotypes were defined by identical inferred V gene, J gene, and CDR3 amino acid sequence. The percentage overlap between two repertoires was calculated by dividing the number of shared unique clonotypes by the size of the smaller repertoire. Richness of each repertoire was evaluated using RTK rarefaction, the Chao1 estimator, and Recon v2.1 estimates of unobserved clonotypes. OLGA was used to compute generation probabilities for all TCRbeta clonotypes that the gDNA method yielded from a handful of donors. TCRdb provides this immuneACCESS table in a form limited to in-frame rearrangements. Some clones are lacking; in checked studies, under half of them reflect an unresolved V gene, and why the rest are absent is not known. That table is the source of V, J and clone size, and D and trimming were worked out from the DNA. The sample profile shows about 2.1 million clones; around 93% of them were found once. Roughly 1.7% of the sample is taken by the ten largest.

The sequence was collected from a man between 18 and 35 years old in good health. Some clones in this sample may be carry-over from other donors' samples. Sequencing was carried out using naive CD8+ T cells from PBMCs. The intended sense of this specimen's cell subset or site label: CD45RA+CCR7+.

This receptor carries the CDR3 CASSFGDTYEQYF. The DNA reads TGTGCCAGCAGTTTCGGGGACACCTACGAGCAGTACTTC. The chain couples TRBV27 to TRBJ2-7; the D region possibly corresponds to TRBD1 (6 bases align). CDR1 and CDR2 are drawn from the germline V gene (reference sequence): MNHEY, SMNVEV. The CDR3 contains 13 residues, cysteine and phenylalanine counted. Just the 39-base CDR3 DNA is kept, in frame starting at base 1. The V and J ends are trimmed by 3 bases and 2 bases, leaving 8 bases between them.